This T cell receptor (beta chain) originates from a study of cytomegalovirus exposure and HLA in healthy donors. The overall study: Of around 400 genotyped donors, 80% to 85% grouped in the Caucasian-associated ancestry cluster.

Primers included in the PCR were 60 Vbeta and 13 Jbeta primers. Only in-frame clones appear in the TCRdb table, and some are missing; sequencing was by immunoSEQ multiplex PCR. The profile shows roughly 150,000 clones, approximately 71% of them singletons. Findings and caveats of the study: Overall, about 160 TCR beta chains were annotated as cytomegalovirus-associated.

Notes on this clone: What it binds is unknown.

Germline values: CDR1 SGHVS, CDR2 FNYEAQ. This CDR3 contains 14 residues. Between the trimmed V and J ends, which lost 2 bases and 2 bases, there was a span of 8 bases. Sequenced sample: PBMCs. This chain connects TRBV7-6 to TRBJ2-3; no firm D call. The TCR was taken from a woman aged 18-30 years in good health and CMV-seropositive. This CDR3 is CASSLLSYTDTQYF. The CDR3 coding sequence is TGTGCCAGCAGCTTATTGTCCTACACAGATACGCAGTATTTT. The entire variable domain, with the rest obtained from reference TRBV7-6 and TRBJ2-3, is as follows: GAGVSQSPRYKVTKRGQDVALRCDPISGHVSLYWYRQALGQGPEFLTYFNYEAQQDKSGLPNDRFSAERPEGSISTLTIQRTEQRDSAMYRCASSLLSYTDTQYFGPGTRLTVL.